These 7 T cell receptor beta chains share one sample of origin, sequenced in a study of T cells in Graves' hyperthyroidism and ophthalmopathy. There were TCR beta CDR3 regions amplified from RNA transcripts. First-round RT-PCR of the TCR CDR3 relied on the HTBI primer set. TCRdb itself ran the multiplex PCR reads through MiXCR, one entry per CDR3 protein. The sample holds 550,000 to 700,000 distinct CDR3 sequences, 35% to 55% seen once. Specimen: peripheral blood or thyroid tissue (not recorded which). The receptors were sampled from an adult woman with Graves' disease, either hyperthyroidism or ophthalmopathy (not recorded which).

There are many counts of this clonotype. J is TRBJ2-7 and V is TRBV4-1; no clear D. Per the germline V gene, CDR1 is MGHRA and CDR2 is YSYEKL. The V end was cut by 3 bases, the J end by 4 bases, with 10 bases between. This CDR3 is built from 13 residues. The CDR3 protein is CASSQSNMYEQYF. CDR3 DNA sequence: TGCGCCAGCAGCCAGAGTAACATGTACGAGCAGTACTTC.

The rearrangement links TRBV19 to TRBJ1-5; D is unclear. CDR3 size: 13 residues. The V end lost 6 bases, the J end lost 9 bases, and 15 bases lay between the germline ends. In germline, CDR1 is LNHDA, CDR2 SQIVND (reference sequence). The DNA for the CDR3 is TGTGCCAGTAGGACGGGGAGGGAACTGCCCCAGCATTTT. Amino acids: CASRTGRELPQHF.

V and J are TRBV7-3 and TRBJ1-2; D unclear. This CDR3 is built from 16 residues. Per germline, CDR1 SGHTA and CDR2 FQGTGA. Between the trimmed V and J ends, which lost 5 bases and 2 bases, there was a span of 18 bases. The CDR3 loop reads CASSLTSHQGNYGYTF. CDR3 DNA: TGTGCCAGCAGCCTGACTAGTCATCAAGGAAACTATGGCTACACCTTC.

This clonotype was observed many times. This chain uses TRBV7-9 with TRBJ1-5; 12 bases line up with TRBD1. This CDR3 is built from 20 residues. Per the germline V gene, CDR1 is SEHNR and CDR2 is FQNEAQ (reference sequence). V shed 7 bases and J 2 bases; nucleotides not matched to a gene: 18. The CDR3 DNA sequence: TGTGCCAGCACCGAGGAGAGGCCGGGACAGGGGGCAGGGGGCAATCAGCCCCAGCATTTT. Translation: CASTEERPGQGAGGNQPQHF.

V gene TRBV19 combines with J gene TRBJ1-5; D possibly corresponds to TRBD1 (5 bases). This CDR3 comprises 13 residues. V lost 3 bases and J 7 bases, leaving 10 bases between the germline ends. CDR1 and CDR2 (germline): LNHDA, SQIVND (reference sequence). CDR3 bases: TGTGCCAGTAGTATTTCAGGGAAACAGCCCCAGCATTTT. It codes for CASSISGKQPQHF.

The V call is TRBV14, the J call TRBJ2-3, with 11 bases aligning to TRBD2. The CDR3 loop spans 16 amino acids. CDR1 is SGHDN and CDR2 is FVKESK in the germline V gene. V lost 5 bases and J lost 2; bases outside the gene matches: 6. CDR3 bases: TGTGCCAGCAGCTCCAGACTAGCGGGGAACACAGATACGCAGTATTTT. Translation: CASSSRLAGNTDTQYF.

In its sample, this clonotype was seen a few times. The junction differs from germline at one of its ends, possibly a read error. The V gene is TRBV12-3 or TRBV12-4, the J gene TRBJ1-1; D unclear. There are 14 residues in the CDR3. Here the CDR3 reads CASSLAVGPTEAFF. The CDR3 region has the DNA TGTGCCAGCAGCTTAGCGGTAGGGCCCACTGAAGCTTTCTTT.